The 13 T cell receptor beta chains below come from one sample, sequenced in a study of blood T cell repertoires in COVID-19. Sequencing used immunoSEQ multiplex PCR; TCRdb keeps in-frame clones, though not all of them. The data hold 150,000 to 200,000 clones, with about 91% observed a single time. Sequencing was carried out using peripheral blood. The origin of the receptors is a woman aged 45-65 years with acute or convalescent COVID-19.

The CDR3 loop reads CASSLGLAGGSGDTQYF. The CDR3 DNA sequence: TGCGCCAGCAGCTTGGGACTAGCGGGAGGGTCGGGAGATACGCAGTATTTT. The chain is built from TRBV5-1 and TRBJ2-3, with 14 positions matching TRBD2. The germline CDR1 and CDR2 sequences are SGHRS and YFSETQ. The length of the CDR3 is 17 residues. V lost 0 bases to trimming and J lost 5 bases; unmatched junction nucleotides: 5.

The V call is TRBV24-1, the J call TRBJ1-2; 7 nucleotides line up with TRBD1. The CDR3 consists of 14 residues. CDR1 is KGHDR and CDR2 is SFDVKD in the germline V gene. With 2 bases clipped from V and 4 bases from J, the junction kept 3 bases outside the gene matches. The CDR3 region has the DNA TGTGCCACCAGTGATTCTCAGGGGGGCTATGGCTACACCTTC. Protein product: CATSDSQGGYGYTF.

In DNA form, the CDR3 reads TGTGCCAGCAGTAGGGAGGCCGGGGAGCTGTTTTTT. Protein product: CASSREAGELFF. The rearrangement uses TRBV27 and TRBJ2-2; maybe TRBD2 (6 bases). Trimming left V 5 bases short and J 6 bases short, with 7 bases between. The CDR3 runs to 12 residues. CDR1 and CDR2 (germline): MNHEY, SMNVEV (reference sequence).

V is TRBV11-3 and J is TRBJ2-5; TRBD1 agrees at 9 bases. J was trimmed by 2 bases and V by 5 bases; bases with no gene match: 3. CDR1 SGHNT and CDR2 YENEEA come from the germline V gene. The CDR3 is 14 residues long. Written as DNA, the CDR3 is TGTGCCAGCAGCGCGGGACAGGGACAAGAGACCCAGTACTTC. This translates into CASSAGQGQETQYF.

Only a few counts were recorded for this clone. The chain employs TRBV10-3 and TRBJ1-4; the D is unclear. This CDR3 contains 13 residues. The germline V gene has CDR1 ENHRY and CDR2 SYGVKD. V shed 10 bases and J shed 0 bases, with 9 bases lying between them. The CDR3: CATAGATNEKLFF. CDR3 in DNA: TGTGCCACCGCAGGCGCAACTAATGAAAAACTGTTTTTT.

The chain couples TRBV7-6 to TRBJ2-5; no clear D gene. CDR1 and CDR2 from the germline V gene are SGHVS and FNYEAQ. V lost 8 bases to trimming and J lost 1 base, with 5 bases between them. There are 11 residues in the CDR3. CDR3 residues: CASGVQETQYF. DNA for the CDR3: TGTGCCAGCGGAGTCCAAGAGACCCAGTACTTC.

The chain uses TRBV6-1 and TRBJ1-5; TRBD1 is a possible D gene (5 bases). V was clipped by 3 bases and J by 6 bases, with 12 bases between them. This CDR3 is 14 amino acids long. Per the germline V gene, CDR1 is MNHNS and CDR2 is SASEGT. CDR3 sequence reads: CASSDRGMGQPQHF. The CDR3 DNA follows: TGTGCCAGCAGTGACCGGGGGATGGGTCAGCCCCAGCATTTT.

The V and J genes are TRBV4-2 and TRBJ2-1; 7 bases map to TRBD2. CDR3 length: 12 amino acids. CDR1 and CDR2 from the germline V gene are LGHNA and YNFKEQ. Trimming removed 1 base from V and 12 bases from J; junction bases left unmatched: 3. CDR3 sequence reads: CASSQATGGQFF. CDR3 DNA sequence: TGTGCCAGCAGCCAAGCAACGGGGGGGCAGTTCTTC.

As for this clone: The sample contains more than one DNA sequence encoding this CDR3. This rearrangement joins TRBV4-2 to TRBJ2-2, with 9 bases that match TRBD2. This CDR3 contains 17 residues. CDR1 LGHNA and CDR2 YNFKEQ come from the germline V gene. J lost 5 bases, V lost 0 bases, and 7 bases had no gene match. The CDR3 region has the DNA TGTGCCAGCAGCCAAGAGGTCCTAGCGGGACGTACCGGGGAGCTGTTTTTT. Its protein is CASSQEVLAGRTGELFF.

The J gene is TRBJ1-2, the V gene TRBV29-1, with 10 bases lining up with TRBD1. The V gene's germline CDR1 is SQVTM and CDR2 ANQGSEA. After removal of 0 bases from V and 6 bases from J, the junction contained 7 bases not matched to a gene. This CDR3 region has 15 residues. As DNA, the CDR3 is TGCAGCGTTGAAGAACCGGGACAGGGGCCAGATGGCTACACCTTC. Translation gives CSVEEPGQGPDGYTF.

The rearrangement joins TRBV19 to TRBJ2-1; 7 positions agree with TRBD1. V gave up 3 bases and J gave up 6 bases; unmatched junction bases: 11. The CDR3 consists of 16 residues. Germline V CDR1 and CDR2: LNHDA, SQIVND (reference sequence). The CDR3 DNA is TGTGCCAGTAGTATGTCGACAAGGGGGCGCACCAATGAGCAGTTCTTC. It specifies CASSMSTRGRTNEQFF. The full variable domain, with the rest looked up from reference TRBV19 and TRBJ2-1, is DGGITQSPKYLFRKEGQNVTLSCEQNLNHDAMYWYRQDPGQGLRLIYYSQIVNDFQKGDIAEGYSVSREKKESFPLTVTSAQKNPTAFYLCASSMSTRGRTNEQFFGPGTRLTVL.

The chain uses TRBV18 and TRBJ2-3; TRBD2 matches 10 bases. V shed 4 bases and J 4 bases; nucleotides not matched to a gene: 2. Looked up from germline, CDR1 is KGHSH and CDR2 is LQKENI. The CDR3 is made up of 14 amino acids. The CDR3 DNA reads TGTGCCAGCTCACGGCTAGCGGGAGCAGATACGCAGTATTTT. Translating it yields CASSRLAGADTQYF.

J is TRBJ1-4 and V is TRBV7-9; D ambiguous. Germline V gives CDR1 SEHNR, CDR2 FQNEAQ (reference sequence). The ends were cut back, 1 base at V and 4 bases at J, with 7 bases in the middle. The CDR3 extends over 14 amino acids. The CDR3 coding sequence is TGTGCCAGCAGCTTAGGCCAGAATAATGAAAAACTGTTTTTT. The encoded protein is CASSLGQNNEKLFF.